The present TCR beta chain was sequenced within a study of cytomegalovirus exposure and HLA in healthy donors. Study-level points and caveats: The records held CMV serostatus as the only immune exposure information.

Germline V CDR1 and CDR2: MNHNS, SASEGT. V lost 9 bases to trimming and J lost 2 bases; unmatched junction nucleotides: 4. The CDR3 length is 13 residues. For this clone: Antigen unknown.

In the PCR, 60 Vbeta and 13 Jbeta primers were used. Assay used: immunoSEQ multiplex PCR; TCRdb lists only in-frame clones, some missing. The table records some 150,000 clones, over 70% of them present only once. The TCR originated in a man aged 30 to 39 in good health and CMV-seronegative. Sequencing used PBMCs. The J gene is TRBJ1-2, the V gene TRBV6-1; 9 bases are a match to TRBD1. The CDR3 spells CASLGQGNYGYTF. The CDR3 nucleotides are TGTGCCAGTTTGGGACAGGGCAACTATGGCTACACCTTC.